By share, the clone carrying this TCR delta chain counts as medium-sized. Its antigen remains unidentified. This record belongs to a study of DNA immune sequencing with unique molecular identifiers. Across the study: Fluorescence-activated cell sorting enriched γδ T cells from PBMC. Sequencing input was approximately 100 ng for enriched and around 1 ug for non-enriched PBMC DNA. General study findings and limits: Healthy donor TRD clonotypes most often used TRDV2 joined to TRDJ1. Several healthy donors had highly oligoclonal TRD repertoires dominated by top 5 clonotypes.

Primers for all 8 TRDV and 4 TRDJ genes amplified genomic DNA in 32-plex. The library had 12-nucleotide UMIs introduced over about 3 barcoding cycles, then a second adapter PCR. TCRdb fed the multiplex PCR reads to CATT. The sample consists of 650 to 800 delta-chain clones, 4% to 5.5% of them appearing once. The CDR3 length is 17 residues. Germline assignment: CDR1 GEAIGNYY and CDR2 EKD. Trimming removed 3 bases from V and 1 base from J; junction bases left unmatched: 11. This rearrangement joins TRDV2 to TRDJ1; 9 bases agree with TRDD3. The TCR originated in a human donor in good health. The sample consisted of gamma-delta T cells from PBMCs. CDR3 protein: CACDALLGIRSTDKLIF. The CDR3 region has the DNA TGTGCCTGTGACGCACTACTGGGGATACGTTCCACCGATAAACTCATCTTT.